This T cell receptor beta chain was documented in a study of blood T cell repertoires in COVID-19. Whole-study context: Samples of COVID-19 (acute and convalescent) were obtained from the United States, Italy and Spain.

Germline CDR1 reads KGHSH; CDR2 reads LQKENI. V was cut by 3 bases and J by 3 bases, with 9 bases left in between. This CDR3 has 13 amino acids. Original methodology: Estimation of nucleated cell counts relied on the amplification of reference gene primers. Sequenced by immunoSEQ multiplex PCR; TCRdb stores in-frame clones only, minus some. D and trimming were read from the DNA, whereas the V and J calls and clone size are those reported in that table. The sample yields around 46,000 clones, 88% seen once. Sequenced input: peripheral blood. The receptor's source is a man aged 45-60 years with acute or convalescent COVID-19. V usage is TRBV18 and J usage is TRBJ2-7; TRBD2 might be the D (6 bases). The CDR3: CASSPYGGYEQYF. Written as DNA, the CDR3 is TGTGCCAGCTCACCGTACGGGGGCTACGAGCAGTACTTC.